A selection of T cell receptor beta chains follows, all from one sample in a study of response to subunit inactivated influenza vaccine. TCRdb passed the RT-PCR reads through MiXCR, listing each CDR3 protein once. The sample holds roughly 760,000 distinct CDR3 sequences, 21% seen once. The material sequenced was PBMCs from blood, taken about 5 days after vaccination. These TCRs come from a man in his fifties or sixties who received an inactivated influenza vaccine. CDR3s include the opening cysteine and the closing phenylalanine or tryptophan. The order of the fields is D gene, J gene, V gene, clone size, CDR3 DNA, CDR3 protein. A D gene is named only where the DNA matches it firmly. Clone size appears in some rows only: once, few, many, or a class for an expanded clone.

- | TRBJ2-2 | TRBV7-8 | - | TGTGCCAGCATCCAAACAAGAACCGGGGAGCTGTTTTTT | CASIQTRTGELFF
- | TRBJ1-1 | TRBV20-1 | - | TGCAGTGCGGCTCGGTTGGGGGTGAACACTGAAGCTTTCTTT | CSAARLGVNTEAFF
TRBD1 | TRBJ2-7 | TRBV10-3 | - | TGTGCCATCAGTGGGTGGGACAGGTCCTACGAGCAGTACTTC | CAISGWDRSYEQYF
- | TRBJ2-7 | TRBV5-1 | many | TGCGCCAGCAGCCTGGTTTGGGGGCCCTACGAGCAGTACTTC | CASSLVWGPYEQYF
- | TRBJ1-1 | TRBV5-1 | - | TGCGCCAGCAGGTTACAGGCTTTGAACACTGAAGCTTTCTTT | CASRLQALNTEAFF
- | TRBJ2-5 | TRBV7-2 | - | TGTGCCAGCAGACCCACCCGGGGAGAAGAGACCCAGTACTTC | CASRPTRGEETQYF
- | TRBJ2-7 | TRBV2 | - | TGTGCCAGCAGTGATACCGGCTACGAGCAGTACTTC | CASSDTGYEQYF
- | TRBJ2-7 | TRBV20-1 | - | TGCAGTGCTACTTTCGGTTACGAGCAGTACTTC | CSATFGYEQYF
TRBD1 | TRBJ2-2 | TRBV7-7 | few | TGTGCTAGCAGTCAAGGGGGCAGGGGGACCGGGGAGCTGTTTTTT | CASSQGGRGTGELFF
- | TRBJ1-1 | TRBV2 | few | TGTGCCAGCAGCCGGGGACGAGCCAAAAGCGGCACTGAAGCTTTCTTT | CASSRGRAKSGTEAFF
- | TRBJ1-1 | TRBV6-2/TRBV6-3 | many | TGTGCCAGCAGTACCGTGAACACTGAAGCTTTCTTT | CASSTVNTEAFF
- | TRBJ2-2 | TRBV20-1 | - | TGCAGTGCTAGAGAATATCATACCGGGGAGCTGTTTTTT | CSAREYHTGELFF
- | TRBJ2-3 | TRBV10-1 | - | TGCGCCAGCAGACCCGGACAGAAGACAGATACGCAGTATTTT | CASRPGQKTDTQYF
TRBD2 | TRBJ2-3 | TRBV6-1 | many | TGTGCCAGCAGTCGAACTAGCGTCCCTGACACAGATACGCAGTATTTT | CASSRTSVPDTDTQYF
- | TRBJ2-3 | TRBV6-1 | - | TGTGCCAGCAGTGAAGCTCCAGGGGTAGGGACGCAGTATTTT | CASSEAPGVGTQYF